The clone carrying this TCR beta chain showed up many times. This sample was included in a study of T cells in Graves' hyperthyroidism and ophthalmopathy. Germline assignment: CDR1 SGHRS and CDR2 YFSETQ. The V gene end was trimmed by 1 base and the J gene end by 4 bases; junction bases not matched to a gene: 8. This CDR3 is 16 amino acids long. The TCR beta CDR3 regions underwent amplification using RNA transcripts as the source. The TCR CDR3 first-round RT-PCR relied on the HTBI primer set. TCRdb used MiXCR to reprocess the multiplex PCR reads, holding one entry per CDR3 protein. The sample holds about 600,000 distinct CDR3 sequences, approximately 16% seen once.

This chain uses TRBV5-1 with TRBJ1-1, with 9 bases that match TRBD1. Sequenced material: blood. The source is a woman in her forties with Graves' ophthalmopathy. The CDR3 is CASSLQLPGQGTEAFF. The CDR3 DNA reads TGCGCCAGCAGCTTGCAACTCCCGGGACAGGGCACTGAAGCTTTCTTT.